A selection of T cell receptor beta chains follows, all from one sample in a study of blood T cell repertoires in COVID-19. Produced via immunoSEQ multiplex PCR; TCRdb's table is partial and in-frame only. The sample records some 350,000 clones, 70% to 90% being singletons. Material: peripheral blood. The receptors shown here come from a woman under 40 with COVID-19, enrolled during active disease. Both conserved end residues are part of each CDR3. D genes are given only for firm matches. Rows give clone size only sometimes, using once, few, many, or a class for an expanded clone.

TRBJ2-6 | - | - | TRBV7-2 | CASSPLGGSGANVLTF | TGTGCCAGCAGCCCACTCGGTGGTTCTGGGGCCAACGTCCTGACTTTC
TRBJ1-1 | TRBD1 | - | TRBV12-5 | CASGFSGGLTEAFF | TGTGCTAGTGGTTTTTCAGGGGGCCTCACTGAAGCTTTCTTT
TRBJ1-5 | - | - | TRBV19 | CASSILNQPQHF | TGTGCCAGTAGTATCCTGAATCAGCCCCAGCATTTT
TRBJ2-2 | - | - | TRBV18 | CASSPRETGELFF | TGTGCCAGCTCACCACGAGAAACCGGGGAGCTGTTTTTT
TRBJ1-2 | TRBD1 | - | TRBV4-2 | CASSKITLRDSYGYTF | TGTGCCAGCAGCAAAATCACCCTCCGGGACAGCTATGGCTACACCTTC
TRBJ2-1 | - | - | TRBV5-5 | CASSLDSAGRHNEQFF | TGTGCCAGCAGCTTGGACTCGGCAGGTCGGCACAATGAGCAGTTCTTC
TRBJ2-3 | - | - | TRBV6-2/TRBV6-3 | CASSRGGQTTDTQYF | TGTGCCAGCAGTCGGGGGGGACAGACCACAGATACGCAGTATTTT
TRBJ1-1 | TRBD1 | - | TRBV11-3 | CASSLRGLNTEAFF | TGTGCCAGCAGCTTGAGGGGGCTGAACACTGAAGCTTTCTTT
TRBJ2-1 | - | once | TRBV5-1 | CASSRSPGEAGNEQFF | TGCGCCAGCAGCCGTTCCCCCGGGGAGGCTGGCAATGAGCAGTTCTTC
TRBJ1-4 | - | - | TRBV5-1 | CASSLIGMGDAEKLFF | TGCGCCAGCAGCTTAATCGGTATGGGAGACGCTGAAAAACTGTTTTTT
TRBJ2-3 | TRBD2 | - | TRBV7-2 | CASSLVAGGPDTQYF | TGTGCCAGCAGCTTAGTGGCGGGGGGGCCAGATACGCAGTATTTT
TRBJ1-6 | - | - | TRBV6-5 | CASSYQVHNSPLHF | TGTGCCAGCAGTTATCAGGTCCATAATTCACCCCTCCACTTT
TRBJ1-5 | TRBD1 | - | TRBV19 | CASNHRGRSNQPQHF | TGTGCCAGTAATCACAGGGGTCGAAGCAATCAGCCCCAGCATTTT
TRBJ2-5 | TRBD1 | - | TRBV27 | CASSWTGGQETQYF | TGTGCCAGCAGTTGGACAGGGGGCCAAGAGACCCAGTACTTC
TRBJ2-2 | TRBD2 | many | TRBV5-8 | CASSFPTSGLNTGELFF | TGTGCCAGCAGCTTCCCGACTAGCGGACTAAACACCGGGGAGCTGTTTTTT
TRBJ2-1 | - | - | TRBV28 | CASSANEQFF | TGTGCCAGTAGCGCGAATGAGCAGTTCTTC
TRBJ1-5 | - | - | TRBV5-6 | CASSLGKRPTGHRQPQHF | TGTGCCAGCAGCTTGGGGAAAAGGCCGACAGGACACCGCCAGCCCCAGCATTTT
TRBJ2-3 | TRBD1 | - | TRBV6-2/TRBV6-3 | CASSRTRDRGPRRADTQYF | TGTGCCAGCAGCCGCACCCGGGACAGGGGCCCGCGTCGGGCAGATACGCAGTATTTT
TRBJ1-1 | - | - | TRBV4-2 | CASSQDQGSTEAFF | TGTGCCAGCAGCCAAGATCAGGGATCCACTGAAGCTTTCTTT
TRBJ2-1 | - | - | TRBV5-1 | CASSLESWTSYNEQFF | TGCGCCAGCAGCTTGGAATCGTGGACTTCATACAATGAGCAGTTCTTC
TRBJ1-1 | - | - | TRBV12-3/TRBV12-4 | CASRRDVGTEAFF | TGTGCCAGCAGGCGGGATGTAGGGACTGAAGCTTTCTTT
TRBJ2-7 | - | - | TRBV25-1 | CASSEAGSREQYF | TGTGCCAGCAGTGAAGCAGGGTCTAGGGAGCAGTACTTC
TRBJ1-2 | - | - | TRBV29-1 | CSVNEQGYFNTYTF | TGCAGCGTTAACGAGCAGGGGTACTTCAACACTTACACCTTC
TRBJ2-1 | - | - | TRBV13 | CASSSQGWDKSSYNEQFF | TGTGCCAGCAGCTCGCAGGGGTGGGACAAAAGCTCCTACAATGAGCAGTTCTTC
TRBJ2-1 | TRBD1 | - | TRBV11-2 | CASSWTGEGNEQFF | TGTGCCAGCAGTTGGACAGGGGAAGGCAATGAGCAGTTCTTC
TRBJ2-2 | - | - | TRBV4-1 | CASSQTGWRTGTGELFF | TGCGCCAGCAGCCAGACAGGTTGGAGGACGGGCACCGGGGAGCTGTTTTTT
TRBJ2-3 | - | - | TRBV7-2 | CASSLESAADTQYF | TGTGCCAGCAGCCTAGAGAGTGCGGCAGATACGCAGTATTTT